This T cell receptor (beta chain) stems from a study of regulatory dendritic cells for organ transplantation. Repertoires were generated with immunoSEQ multiplex PCR, while TCRdb's copy carries only in-frame clones and drops some. Of about 12,000 clones in the sample, 75% to 85% were seen once. As to this clone: The target antigen is unknown.

Sorted T cells were CFSE-labeled and cultured 5 days with allogeneic regulatory or mature dendritic cells at 1:10. The V gene's germline CDR1 is MNHEY and CDR2 SVGAGI. V was cut by 0 bases and J by 0 bases, with 11 bases left in between. The CDR3 sequence is 16 residues long. Sequencing was done on a sample of naive CD8+ T cells from blood cultured with regulatory dendritic cells. Described subset: CD45RA+ naive T cells. The chain has TRBV6-5 and TRBJ1-1; possibly TRBD1 for D (5 bases). The TCR originated in a human donor in good health. The CDR3 sequence: CASSYSGGVMNTEAFF. The CDR3 DNA follows: TGTGCCAGCAGTTACTCGGGGGGGGTTATGAACACTGAAGCTTTCTTT.